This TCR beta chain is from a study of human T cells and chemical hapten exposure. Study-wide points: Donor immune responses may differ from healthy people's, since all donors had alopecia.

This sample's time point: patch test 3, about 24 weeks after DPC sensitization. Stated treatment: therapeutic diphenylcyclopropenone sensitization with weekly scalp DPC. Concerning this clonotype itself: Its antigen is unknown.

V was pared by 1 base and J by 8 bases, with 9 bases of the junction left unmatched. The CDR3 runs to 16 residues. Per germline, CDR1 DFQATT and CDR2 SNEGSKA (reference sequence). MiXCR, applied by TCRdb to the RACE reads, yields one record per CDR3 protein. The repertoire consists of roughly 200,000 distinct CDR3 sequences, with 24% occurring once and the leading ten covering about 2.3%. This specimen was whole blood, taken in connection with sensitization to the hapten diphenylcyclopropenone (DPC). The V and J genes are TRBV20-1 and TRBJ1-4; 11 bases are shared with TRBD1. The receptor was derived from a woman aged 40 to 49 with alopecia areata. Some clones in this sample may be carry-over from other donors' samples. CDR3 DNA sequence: TGCAGTGCTAGAGCCGCGGGACAGGGGGAGACGGAAAAACTGTTTTTT. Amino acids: CSARAAGQGETEKLFF.